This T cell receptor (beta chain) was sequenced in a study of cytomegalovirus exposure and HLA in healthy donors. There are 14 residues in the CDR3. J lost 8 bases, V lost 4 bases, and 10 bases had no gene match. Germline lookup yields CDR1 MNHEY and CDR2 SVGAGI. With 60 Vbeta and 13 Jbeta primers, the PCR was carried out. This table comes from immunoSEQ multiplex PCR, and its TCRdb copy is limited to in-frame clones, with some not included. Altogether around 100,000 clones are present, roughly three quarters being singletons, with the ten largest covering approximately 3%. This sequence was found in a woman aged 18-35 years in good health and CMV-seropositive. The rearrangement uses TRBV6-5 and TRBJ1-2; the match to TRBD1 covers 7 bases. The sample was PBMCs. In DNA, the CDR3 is TGTGCCAGCAGTTCAGACAGGGAGCAGGGAGGCTACACCTTC. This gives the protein CASSSDREQGGYTF.